This T cell receptor (beta chain) appears in the sequencing data of a study of shared T cell receptors in the human thymus. Germline loops: CDR1 LNHDA, CDR2 SQIVND (reference sequence). There are 14 residues in the CDR3. V lost 1 base and J lost 9, with 13 bases in between. Profiled with immunoSEQ multiplex PCR; TCRdb holds only in-frame clones, not every one. The table includes about 660,000 clones, 88% detected once. These data also featured in a second study, about human thymus T cells. That investigation notes: Each of the donors was a healthy Finnish infant who was undergoing open corrective cardiac surgery for congenital heart defects. From resections taken during corrective heart surgery, the thymus tissue was obtained. Usage of V and J genes appeared biased in thymic and blood repertoires. Related studies noted strongly shared thymic repertoires across unrelated people.

Sequenced input: thymocytes. The V and J genes are TRBV19 and TRBJ1-5; D is ambiguous. The sequence derives from a boy under two years old with a congenital heart defect. The CDR3 protein is CASSIAVDGRPQHF. The CDR3 DNA reads TGTGCCAGTAGTATAGCCGTCGACGGGAGGCCCCAGCATTTT.